This T cell receptor beta chain was sequenced for a study of molecular identifiers for immune sequencing clone quantification. In the sort, naive CD8 T cells were defined as CD8+CD4-CCR7+CD45RA+. Findings and limits, study-wide: In naive cells, under 1% of molecules belonged to clones above 20 RNA copies, against over 97% in effector cells.

This clonotype was detected ten times or more. Antigen unknown. This CDR3 contains 15 residues. Germline CDR1 reads SGHTS; CDR2 reads YDEGEE. V gave up 4 bases and J gave up 0 bases; unmatched junction bases: 6. Bulk TCR libraries used previously described methods and listed TCR primers. MiXCR, applied by TCRdb to the PCR reads, yields one record per CDR3 protein. There are about 320,000 distinct CDR3 sequences in the sample; 24% occur only once, and about 0.74% lies in the top ten. The sample consisted of naive CD8+ T cells from blood, with Jurkat cell RNA spiked in. The subset denotes: FACS-sorted CD8+CD4-CCR7+CD45RA+ naive T cells. V is TRBV5-8 and J is TRBJ1-1; 7 positions match TRBD1. The TCR sequence derives from a human donor in good health. Some libraries in this study had Jurkat cell RNA spiked in. CDR3 protein: CASSPMTGLNTEAFF. In DNA form, the CDR3 reads TGTGCCAGCAGCCCGATGACAGGGCTGAACACTGAAGCTTTCTTT.